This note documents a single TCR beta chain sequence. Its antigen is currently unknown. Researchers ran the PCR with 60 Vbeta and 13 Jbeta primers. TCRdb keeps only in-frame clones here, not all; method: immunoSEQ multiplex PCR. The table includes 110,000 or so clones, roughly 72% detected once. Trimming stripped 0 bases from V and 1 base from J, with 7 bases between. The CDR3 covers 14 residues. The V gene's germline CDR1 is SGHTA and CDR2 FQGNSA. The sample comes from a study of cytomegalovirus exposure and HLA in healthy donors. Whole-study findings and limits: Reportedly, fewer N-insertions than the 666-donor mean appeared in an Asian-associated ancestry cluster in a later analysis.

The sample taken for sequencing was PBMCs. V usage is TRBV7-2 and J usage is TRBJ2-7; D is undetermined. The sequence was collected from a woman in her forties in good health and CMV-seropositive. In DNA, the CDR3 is TGTGCCAGCAGCTTAGCTGCAGGTTCCTACGAGCAGTACTTC. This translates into CASSLAAGSYEQYF.